These T cell receptor beta chains were read from a single sample in a study of blood T cell repertoires in COVID-19. TCRdb's copy holds only in-frame clones and misses some; the assay was immunoSEQ multiplex PCR. This sample carries 270,000 or so clones, around nine tenths of them seen once, and the ten largest clones take 2.6%. Sequencing used PBMCs or T cells enriched from blood (not recorded which). The receptors derive from a woman under 30 who had recovered from COVID-19. Both conserved end residues are part of each CDR3. The D gene is left open where the match is weak. The size entry is marked missing in some rows and otherwise reads once, few, many or a size class.

-,TRBD2,TRBJ2-4,TRBV28,TGTGCCAGTCATTCGGGGGGAAACATTCAGTACTTC,CASHSGGNIQYF
-,-,TRBJ1-2,TRBV14,TGTGCCAGCAGCCAACGCCAGGGATTTTACTATGGCTACACCTTC,CASSQRQGFYYGYTF
-,-,TRBJ1-2,TRBV19,TGTGCCAGTTCGGAGGGCCACGGCTACACCTTC,CASSEGHGYTF
-,-,TRBJ1-2,TRBV19,TGTGCCAGTAACAACAACCTCAACTATGGCTACACCTTC,CASNNNLNYGYTF
-,TRBD2,TRBJ2-2,TRBV7-3,TGTGCCAGCAGCCTCGGACTAGCGGGAGGCACCGGGGAGCTGTTTTTT,CASSLGLAGGTGELFF
once,TRBD1,TRBJ2-1,TRBV27,TGTGCCAGCAGTTTATCTCTAAAATTGGGACAGCGCGAAAATGAGCAGTTCTTC,CASSLSLKLGQRENEQFF
-,-,TRBJ2-6,TRBV12-2,TGTGCAAGTCGCTTAGTATGGGACAGGGGCCGAATCTCTGGGGCCAACGTCCTGACTTTC,CASRLVWDRGRISGANVLTF
-,-,TRBJ2-7,TRBV6-5,TGTGCCAGCAGTTACTCGATCACTAGCACGTTGGAAGAGCAGTACTTC,CASSYSITSTLEEQYF
-,-,TRBJ1-6,TRBV2,TGTGCCAGCTGCAGGGCAAGGAATTCACCCCTCCACTTT,CASCRARNSPLHF
-,TRBD1,TRBJ2-3,TRBV6-5,TGTGCCAGCAGTTACACAAGACAGGGGGCGAGAGATACGCAGTATTTT,CASSYTRQGARDTQYF
-,TRBD2,TRBJ2-1,TRBV4-1,TGCGCCAGCAGCCAAAAGCTAGCGGGGGTGGGTAATGAGCAGTTCTTC,CASSQKLAGVGNEQFF
-,TRBD2,TRBJ2-3,TRBV9,TGTGCCAGCAGTCAGAGACTAGCGGGGGGCCCAGATACGCAGTATTTT,CASSQRLAGGPDTQYF
-,TRBD2,TRBJ2-2,TRBV7-2,TGTGCCAGCAGCTTAGGGTTCCTTAGCGGGAGGGACAACACCGGGGAGCTGTTTTTT,CASSLGFLSGRDNTGELFF
-,TRBD1,TRBJ1-2,TRBV5-1,TGCGCCAGCAGCTTGGCACAGGGGGCCGTCCACACCTTC,CASSLAQGAVHTF
-,TRBD2,TRBJ2-7,TRBV5-4,TGTGCCAGCAACCCAAGCGGGGGGAGCTCCTACGAGCAGTACTTC,CASNPSGGSSYEQYF
-,TRBD1,TRBJ2-7,TRBV4-1,TGCGCCAGCAGCCCAACTCCGGGACAGGGGTGGAACGAGCAGTACTTC,CASSPTPGQGWNEQYF
-,TRBD2,TRBJ2-3,TRBV11-2,TGTGCCAGCAGCGAGCGGGAGGGCCGTGGCACAGATACGCAGTATTTT,CASSEREGRGTDTQYF
-,TRBD1,TRBJ2-7,TRBV4-1,TGCGCCAGCAGCCAAGCTCCCCGGACAGGGGGCGACGAGCAGTACTTC,CASSQAPRTGGDEQYF
-,-,TRBJ1-6,TRBV9,TGTGCCAGCAGCGTAGGGTCAGGTTCGGATTCACCCCTCCACTTT,CASSVGSGSDSPLHF
-,-,TRBJ2-6,TRBV6-6,TGTGCCAGCAACAATCCGGACAGTTCTGGGGCCAACGTCCTGACTTTC,CASNNPDSSGANVLTF
once,TRBD1,TRBJ2-1,TRBV7-9,TGTGCCAGCAGCTCGTCCGGGACAGGGGTTACTGAGCAGTTCTTC,CASSSSGTGVTEQFF
few,-,TRBJ1-2,TRBV27,TGTGCCAGCAGTTTAAACAGAAGAAACTATGGCTACACCTTC,CASSLNRRNYGYTF
few,-,TRBJ2-5,TRBV27,TGTGCCAGCAGTCTAACGATCATGGGGAGACGGGAGACCCAGTACTTC,CASSLTIMGRRETQYF
-,TRBD2,TRBJ2-7,TRBV28,TGTGCCAGCACGGGGCGGGAGTGGTACGAGCAGTACTTC,CASTGREWYEQYF
-,TRBD2,TRBJ2-3,TRBV11-3,TGTGCCAGCAGCCGGTTAGCGGGGGCTTTCACAGATACGCAGTATTTT,CASSRLAGAFTDTQYF
-,-,TRBJ2-7,TRBV3-1/TRBV3-2,TGTGCCAGCAGCCCACTTAACTCCTACGAGCAGTACTTC,CASSPLNSYEQYF
few,-,TRBJ1-5,TRBV6-9,TGTGCCAGCAGTTATCATAGGGGGGGTCCCAATCAGCCCCAGCATTTT,CASSYHRGGPNQPQHF
-,TRBD2,TRBJ2-5,TRBV18,TGTGCCAGCTCACCAGGAGTGCGGGGGGGACAAGAGACCCAGTACTTC,CASSPGVRGGQETQYF
-,TRBD1,TRBJ2-1,TRBV3-1/TRBV3-2,TGTGCCAGCAGCCAAGGCAGTGGGTACAGGGGGACAGGGCACTTCGATGAGCAGTTCTTC,CASSQGSGYRGTGHFDEQFF
-,-,TRBJ1-3,TRBV29-1,TGCAGCGTTGTGCGCAGGGTACCTGGAAACACCATATATTTT,CSVVRRVPGNTIYF
-,TRBD1,TRBJ1-2,TRBV5-6,TGTGCCAGCAGCTTGGGGACAGGTCTTACGGGGTACTATGGCTACACCTTC,CASSLGTGLTGYYGYTF
few,-,TRBJ2-6,TRBV28,TGTGCCAGCAGTTTACCTCTCTACTCTGGGGCCAACGTCCTGACTTTC,CASSLPLYSGANVLTF
-,-,TRBJ2-3,TRBV10-3,TGTGCCATCCTAGATATTGCGGGTAGCACAGATACGCAGTATTTT,CAILDIAGSTDTQYF
once,-,TRBJ1-6,TRBV29-1,TGCAGCGTTGAAGAGGGGGGACTCCACTTT,CSVEEGGLHF
once,TRBD1,TRBJ2-7,TRBV11-2,TGTGCCAGCAGCTTAGAGGACAGGTACGAGCAGTACTTC,CASSLEDRYEQYF
-,-,TRBJ1-1,TRBV19,TGTGCCAGTAGTATGAGTTTCGGGGGGCGGGTCTACACTGAAGCTTTCTTT,CASSMSFGGRVYTEAFF
-,-,TRBJ1-1,TRBV18,TGTGCCAGCTCACAAGGCCCGGGACAGAACACTGAAGCTTTCTTT,CASSQGPGQNTEAFF
few,TRBD1,TRBJ1-6,TRBV4-1,TGCGCCAGCAGCCAGACCGAAGGCAGGGGGCCTGGTTCACCCCTCCACTTT,CASSQTEGRGPGSPLHF
-,-,TRBJ2-7,TRBV2,TGTTCTCGGCGGGGGCCAGGGTACGAGCAGTACTTC,CSRRGPGYEQYF
-,-,TRBJ1-5,TRBV30,TGTGCCTGGAGCCATCTACAGGGCCTACATCAGCCCCAGCATTTT,CAWSHLQGLHQPQHF
-,-,TRBJ1-4,TRBV4-3,TGCGCCAGCAGCCAAGCTGGAGAGAGATTTAATGAAAAACTGTTTTTT,CASSQAGERFNEKLFF
-,-,TRBJ1-2,TRBV5-6,TGTGCCAGCAGCTCCGACAGTGCTAACTATGGCTACACCTTC,CASSSDSANYGYTF
-,TRBD1,TRBJ1-5,TRBV6-2/TRBV6-3,TGTGCCAGCAGCTCCGGACGGGACAGGGGGCGGACAAATAGCAATCAGCCCCAGCATTTT,CASSSGRDRGRTNSNQPQHF
-,-,TRBJ1-6,TRBV27,TGTGCCAGCAGTTTATCGAAGCTGGGGGCGAGATACGATAGATCCTATAATTCACCCCTCCACTTT,CASSLSKLGARYDRSYNSPLHF
-,-,TRBJ1-2,TRBV5-6,TGTGCCAGCAGCTTCAGAGCCCAGGGTTACTATGGCTACACCTTC,CASSFRAQGYYGYTF
-,-,TRBJ1-2,TRBV9,TGTGCCAGCAGCGTATCAGGGTATGGCTACACCTTC,CASSVSGYGYTF
-,-,TRBJ1-1,TRBV5-1,TGCGCCAGCAGCGTGAGGGATGGTGAAGCTTTCTTT,CASSVRDGEAFF